A selection of T cell receptor beta chains follows, all from one sample in a study of read filtering for tumor transcriptome and immune sequencing. Each CDR3 protein gets one entry after TCRdb re-called the reads with MiXCR. This table has over 50,000 distinct CDR3 sequences, about 15% appearing once. Material for sequencing was a population of CD138-negative cells sorted from bone marrow. The receptors here all came from a donor at least 40 years old with multiple myeloma. The CDR3 runs from the conserved cysteine through the conserved F or W. Each record gives: CDR3 length, D gene, J gene, clone size, V gene, CDR3 protein, CDR3 DNA. The D gene is left open where the match is weak. The listing skips clone size in some rows; elsewhere it reads once, few, many or a size class.

>13|NA|TRBJ1-1|few|TRBV29-1
CSVTGPKNTEAFF
TGCAGCGTGACGGGACCGAAGAACACTGAAGCTTTCTTT
>16|TRBD1|TRBJ2-5|many|TRBV13
CASSYEAGTGRETQYF
TGTGCCAGCAGCTACGAAGCCGGGACAGGGCGAGAGACCCAGTACTTC
>13|TRBD1|TRBJ1-1|many|TRBV20-1
CSASGGRNTEAFF
TGCAGTGCTTCAGGGGGCCGGAACACTGAAGCTTTCTTT
>13|NA|TRBJ1-1|many|TRBV27
CASGMRGLSEAFF
TGTGCCAGCGGGATGAGGGGTTTGTCTGAAGCTTTCTTT
>17|TRBD1|TRBJ1-1|NA|TRBV11-2
CASSFGSLGQGNTEAFF
TGTGCCAGCAGCTTTGGGTCCCTAGGACAGGGCAACACTGAAGCTTTCTTT
>13|NA|TRBJ2-2|NA|TRBV9
CASSPGDTGELFF
TGTGCCAGCAGCCCAGGGGACACCGGGGAGCTGTTTTTT
>10|NA|TRBJ2-1|many|TRBV30
CASSLDEQFF
TGTGCCTCTTCGTTGGACGAGCAGTTCTTC
>23|NA|TRBJ2-7|once|TRBV7-2
CASSLAFSVAPGHANPSPYEQYF
TGTGCCAGCAGCTTAGCGTTTTCAGTCGCACCGGGACACGCAAACCCGAGCCCCTACGAGCAGTACTTC
>9|NA|TRBJ1-2|many|TRBV25-1
CASSDTPAF
TGTGCCAGCAGTGATACCCCTGCCTTC
>17|NA|TRBJ2-5|many|TRBV20-1
CSAKSIREMGPQETQYF
TGCAGTGCCAAGTCTATCAGGGAGATGGGTCCGCAAGAGACCCAGTACTTC
>14|NA|TRBJ1-1|few|TRBV5-4
CASRLKGKGTEALF
TGTGCCAGCAGACTGAAAGGGAAGGGCACTGAAGCTCTCTTT
>14|NA|TRBJ2-7|NA|TRBV20-1
CSARDFQGKYEQYF
TGCAGTGCTAGAGATTTTCAGGGGAAGTACGAGCAGTACTTC
>17|TRBD1|TRBJ2-7|NA|TRBV9
CASSVAPGTGGRVEQYF
TGTGCCAGCAGCGTAGCCCCCGGGACAGGGGGCAGGGTCGAGCAGTACTTC
>14|TRBD2|TRBJ2-3|many|TRBV12-3/TRBV12-4
CASSFSGSADTQYF
TGTGCCAGCAGTTTTAGCGGGAGCGCAGATACGCAGTATTTT
>13|TRBD1|TRBJ1-4|many|TRBV27
CASTGQGEEKLFF
TGTGCCAGTACTGGACAGGGGGAGGAAAAACTGTTTTTT
>14|TRBD2|TRBJ2-7|many|TRBV10-3
CAIGVAGDSYEQYF
TGTGCCATCGGCGTAGCGGGCGATTCCTACGAGCAGTACTTC
>16|TRBD1|TRBJ1-5|many|TRBV10-3
CAISEGQGAGNQPQHF
TGTGCCATCAGTGAGGGACAGGGGGCGGGCAATCAGCCCCAGCATTTT
>14|NA|TRBJ2-2|NA|TRBV14
CASSQGRDTGELFF
TGTGCCAGCAGCCAAGGGAGGGACACCGGGGAGCTGTTTTTT
>16|NA|TRBJ2-1|many|TRBV20-1
CSARGYGRSLYNEQFF
TGCAGTGCCAGAGGCTATGGGCGCTCTCTCTACAATGAGCAGTTCTTC
>11|NA|TRBJ2-7|few|TRBV5-1
CASKTAYEQYF
TGCGCCAGCAAGACTGCCTACGAGCAGTACTTC
>19|TRBD2|TRBJ2-1|many|TRBV12-3/TRBV12-4
CASSPGLAGGPSLVNEQFF
TGTGCCAGCAGCCCTGGACTAGCGGGAGGGCCATCGCTAGTCAATGAGCAGTTCTTC
>16|NA|TRBJ1-5|many|TRBV23-1
CASSQSWTVKNQPQHF
TGCGCCAGCAGTCAATCGTGGACAGTAAAAAATCAGCCCCAGCATTTT
>13|TRBD2|TRBJ2-7|many|TRBV5-5
CASTRGDSYEQYF
TGTGCCAGCACCCGGGGGGACTCCTACGAGCAGTACTTC
>14|NA|TRBJ2-1|many|TRBV6-5
CASRGDIDYNEQFF
TGTGCCAGCAGGGGCGACATCGACTACAATGAGCAGTTCTTC
>12|NA|TRBJ2-2|many|TRBV12-3/TRBV12-4
CASSGTTGELFF
TGTGCCAGCAGTGGGACAACCGGGGAGCTGTTTTTT
>14|NA|TRBJ1-1|NA|TRBV7-8
CASSSDRMNTEAFF
TGTGCCAGCAGCTCCGACAGAATGAACACTGAAGCTTTCTTT
>16|NA|TRBJ1-5|many|TRBV20-1
CSASPGGDGGNQPQHF
TGCAGTGCTAGCCCGGGAGGGGATGGGGGCAATCAGCCCCAGCATTTT
>23|TRBD1|TRBJ2-6|many|TRBV20-1
CSARVEYSSPGQHKTTGANVLTF
TGCAGTGCTAGAGTCGAGTACTCCAGCCCGGGACAGCACAAAACCACTGGGGCCAACGTCCTGACTTTC
>15|TRBD2|TRBJ2-7|many|TRBV28
CASSLRREGYYEQYF
TGTGCCAGCAGTTTAAGGCGGGAGGGTTACTACGAGCAGTACTTC
>15|NA|TRBJ2-1|many|TRBV6-1
CASKTGMTGQWEQFF
TGTGCCAGCAAAACAGGGATGACTGGACAATGGGAGCAGTTCTTC
>14|NA|TRBJ1-1|many|TRBV30
CAWSVRQLNTEAFF
TGTGCCTGGAGTGTACGACAGTTGAACACTGAAGCTTTCTTT
>14|TRBD1|TRBJ2-1|many|TRBV11-2
CASTPGTGNNEQFF
TGTGCCAGCACCCCGGGGACAGGGAACAATGAGCAGTTCTTC
>15|TRBD2|TRBJ2-1|many|TRBV6-6
CASSYGTRGGWEQFF
TGTGCCAGCAGTTACGGGACTAGAGGAGGTTGGGAGCAGTTCTTC
>16|NA|TRBJ2-7|NA|TRBV20-1
CSARDGRDFRAHEQYF
TGCAGTGCTAGAGATGGCCGGGACTTCAGGGCACACGAGCAGTACTTC
>15|NA|TRBJ1-1|many|TRBV3-1
CASSQFGGANTEAFF
TGTGCCAGCAGCCAATTCGGAGGGGCTAACACTGAAGCTTTCTTT
>17|TRBD2|TRBJ2-5|NA|TRBV2
CASNGRLLQRSAETQYF
TGTGCCAGCAACGGGAGGCTACTGCAGCGCTCCGCGGAGACCCAGTACTTC
>13|TRBD1|TRBJ1-5|many|TRBV28
CASSGDRNQPQHF
TGTGCCAGCAGTGGGGACAGGAATCAGCCCCAGCATTTT
>13|TRBD2|TRBJ2-7|many|TRBV29-1
CSVGLSGTYEQYF
TGCAGCGTTGGTCTTAGCGGGACCTACGAGCAGTACTTC
>13|NA|TRBJ1-1|many|TRBV29-1
CSVDKGEATEAFF
TGCAGCGTTGATAAAGGGGAGGCCACTGAAGCTTTCTTT
>16|TRBD2|TRBJ2-1|few|TRBV6-2/TRBV6-3
CASSSLRTSGRNEQFF
TGTGCCAGCAGTTCCCTCAGGACTAGCGGGAGGAATGAGCAGTTCTTC
>13|NA|TRBJ1-3|NA|TRBV7-8
CASSVNLGNTIYF
TGTGCCAGCAGTGTAAATCTAGGAAACACCATATATTTT
>16|TRBD1|TRBJ1-6|many|TRBV12-3/TRBV12-4
CASSPAGQQYNSPLHF
TGTGCCAGCAGTCCCGCGGGACAGCAGTATAATTCACCCCTCCACTTT
>15|NA|TRBJ2-5|few|TRBV7-3
CASSSSGTAQETQYF
TGTGCCAGCAGCTCTTCCGGGACGGCCCAAGAGACCCAGTACTTC
>13|NA|TRBJ2-1|many|TRBV11-2
CASSSTTHNEQFF
TGTGCCAGCAGCTCGACTACCCACAATGAGCAGTTCTTC
>12|NA|TRBJ1-2|few|TRBV2
CASSVGSYGYTF
TGTGCCAGCAGTGTCGGGTCTTACGGCTACACCTTC
>15|NA|TRBJ2-1|many|TRBV7-8
CASSFPLGMSNEQFF
TGTGCCAGCAGCTTCCCCCTGGGGATGTCCAATGAGCAGTTCTTC
>13|TRBD1|TRBJ2-7|NA|TRBV7-2
CASSRDRSGEQYF
TGTGCCAGCAGTCGGGACAGGTCAGGCGAGCAGTACTTC
>18|NA|TRBJ1-1|NA|TRBV28
CASSFSQGMGSLNTEAFF
TGTGCCAGCAGTTTTTCACAGGGAATGGGGTCGTTGAACACTGAAGCTTTCTTT
>14|TRBD1|TRBJ2-2|few|TRBV10-3
CAISDREMGGELFF
TGTGCCATCAGCGACAGGGAAATGGGCGGGGAGCTGTTTTTT
>13|NA|TRBJ2-1|many|TRBV29-1
CSVQGDTYNEQFF
TGCAGCGTCCAGGGTGACACCTACAATGAGCAGTTCTTC
>15|NA|TRBJ2-2|NA|TRBV20-1
CSARDGVANTGELFF
TGCAGTGCTAGGGATGGGGTAGCGAACACCGGGGAGCTGTTTTTT
>14|TRBD1|TRBJ1-6|many|TRBV12-3/TRBV12-4
CASSLWTGTKPLHF
TGTGCCAGCAGCCTTTGGACAGGGACTAAGCCCCTCCACTTT
>17|TRBD2|TRBJ2-3|many|TRBV14
CASSQAGTGRATDTQYF
TGTGCCAGCAGCCAAGCCGGGACCGGGAGGGCCACAGATACGCAGTATTTT
>13|NA|TRBJ2-7|many|TRBV12-3/TRBV12-4
CASRGVSSYEQYF
TGTGCCTCGCGAGGGGTCAGCTCCTACGAGCAGTACTTC